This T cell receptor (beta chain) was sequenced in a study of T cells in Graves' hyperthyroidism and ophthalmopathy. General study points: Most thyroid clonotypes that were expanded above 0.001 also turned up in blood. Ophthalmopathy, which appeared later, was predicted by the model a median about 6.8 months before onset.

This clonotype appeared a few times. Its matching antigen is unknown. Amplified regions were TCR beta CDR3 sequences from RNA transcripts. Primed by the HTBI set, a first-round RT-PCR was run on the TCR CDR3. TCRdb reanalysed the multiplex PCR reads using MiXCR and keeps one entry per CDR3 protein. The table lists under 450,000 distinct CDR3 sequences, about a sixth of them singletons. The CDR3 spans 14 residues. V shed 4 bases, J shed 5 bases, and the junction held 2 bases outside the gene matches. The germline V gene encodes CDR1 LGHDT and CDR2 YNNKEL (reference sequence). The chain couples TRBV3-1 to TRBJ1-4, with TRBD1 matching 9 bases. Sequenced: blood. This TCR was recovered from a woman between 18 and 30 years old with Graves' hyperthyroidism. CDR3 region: CASSLGTGNEKLFF. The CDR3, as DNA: TGTGCCAGCAGCCTTGGGACAGGGAATGAAAAACTGTTTTTT.